The 26 T cell receptor beta chains given below trace back to one sample, sequenced in a study of OX40 agonist ivuxolimab in advanced cancers. Measured with immunoSEQ multiplex PCR; TCRdb has only the in-frame clones, and not every one. The sample holds approximately 69,000 clones, roughly 90% seen once. The starting material was CD4+ or CD8+ T cells sorted from blood, obtained in a trial of the OX40 agonist ivuxolimab. These receptors were collected from an adult with an advanced solid tumor such as melanoma, head and neck, liver or kidney cancer.

Of note for this clone: One end of the junction does not line up with germline, which may come from a read error. This sequence joins TRBV11-2 and TRBJ2-4; D unresolved. The CDR3 has 13 amino acids. Germline loops: CDR1 SGHAT, CDR2 FQNNGV. The CDR3: CASSIDRSGIQYF. The CDR3 region has the DNA TGTGCCAGCAGCATAGACCGTTCGGGCATTCAGTACTTC.

A single count supports this clone. The chain combines TRBV7-2 with TRBJ2-7; 9 nucleotides align to TRBD1. CDR1 and CDR2 (germline): SGHTA, FQGNSA. The CDR3 extends over 16 amino acids. The junction had 8 bases not matched to a gene; V was cut back by 3 bases and J by 2 bases. CDR3 sequence (DNA): TGTGCCAGCAGCTTGGCCGGGACAGGGAGAGCCTACGAGCAGTACTTC. Its translation: CASSLAGTGRAYEQYF.

The chain carries TRBV5-1 and TRBJ2-2; TRBD2 matches at 16 bases. Germline V gene sequence: CDR1 SGHRS, CDR2 YFSETQ. The length of the CDR3 is 19 residues. Trimming removed 4 bases from V and 6 bases from J; junction bases left unmatched: 12. The CDR3 region is CASSRQSGTSGRGAGELFF. Written as DNA, the CDR3 is TGCGCCAGCAGCCGTCAATCCGGGACTAGCGGGAGGGGAGCCGGGGAGCTGTTTTTT.

The chain uses TRBV7-2 and TRBJ2-2, with no clear D. This CDR3 region has 12 residues. The germline V gene encodes CDR1 SGHTA and CDR2 FQGNSA. The germline V and J ends were trimmed by 0 bases and 5 bases, with 1 base remaining between them. The CDR3 sequence: CASSLATGELFF. The CDR3 region has the DNA TGTGCCAGCAGCTTAGCGACCGGGGAGCTGTTTTTT.

The chain is built from TRBV5-4 and TRBJ2-1; 9 nucleotides agree with TRBD2. Germline V gene lookup returns CDR1 SGHNT and CDR2 YYREEE (reference sequence). The J segment lost 4 bases and the V segment lost 1 base, leaving 6 bases of the junction unmatched. The CDR3 is 16 amino acids. The DNA of the CDR3 is TGTGCCAGCAGCTTGCGGGCTAGCGGGGTTTACAATGAGCAGTTCTTC. Translating gives CASSLRASGVYNEQFF.

The chain combines TRBV5-4 with TRBJ2-3, with unresolved D. Trimming stripped 2 bases from V and 4 bases from J, with 8 bases between. The CDR3 sequence is 13 residues long. Germline loops: CDR1 SGHNT, CDR2 YYREEE (reference sequence). The CDR3 bases are TGTGCCAGCAGCTTTGAGTCCCCAGATACGCAGTATTTT. This sequence encodes CASSFESPDTQYF.

This clone has only one observation. V gene TRBV5-6 combines with J gene TRBJ2-5, with D tentatively TRBD1 or TRBD2 (5 bases each). V lost 3 bases to trimming and J lost 5 bases, with 20 bases between them. The CDR3 length is 16 residues. CDR1 is SGHDT, CDR2 YYEEEE, per germline. CDR3 protein: CASSSWLRIEGETQYF. The CDR3 DNA is TGTGCCAGCAGCTCTTGGTTGCGAATAGAGGGGGAGACCCAGTACTTC.

The chain employs TRBV29-1 and TRBJ2-1, with TRBD2 identical over 12 bases. Germline values: CDR1 SQVTM, CDR2 ANQGSEA. CDR3 size: 14 residues. J was trimmed by 9 bases and V by 7 bases; bases with no gene match: 10. As DNA, the CDR3 is TGCAGCGCCCTCCTAGCGGGAGGGTATACTGAGCAGTTCTTC. Translation: CSALLAGGYTEQFF.

The V call is TRBV10-3, the J call TRBJ2-1, with D tentatively TRBD2 (5 bases). The germline CDR1 and CDR2 sequences are ENHRY and SYGVKD. The germline V and J ends were trimmed by 5 bases and 10 bases, with 12 bases remaining between them. This CDR3 contains 12 residues. CDR3 sequence (DNA): TGTGCCATCAGTTTTGGAACGGGGGAGCAGTTCTTC. Translation gives CAISFGTGEQFF.

The chain is built from TRBV28 and TRBJ1-5; D gene unclear. Trimming cost V 7 bases and J 5 bases, with 9 bases left between them. Germline-derived CDR1 and CDR2 are MDHEN and SYDVKM. The CDR3 has 12 residues. In DNA form, the CDR3 reads TGTGCCAGCAATTTGGGTGATCAGCCCCAGCATTTT. This encodes CASNLGDQPQHF.

The chain is built from TRBV18 and TRBJ2-7; D remains ambiguous. The CDR3 is made up of 12 amino acids. Looked up from germline, CDR1 is KGHSH and CDR2 is LQKENI. Trimming left V 2 bases short and J 3 bases short, with 5 bases between. CDR3 bases: TGTGCCAGCTCACCAAAGGGCTACGAGCAGTACTTC. Its translation: CASSPKGYEQYF. Drawing the rest from reference TRBV18 and TRBJ2-7, the complete variable domain is NAGVMQNPRHLVRRRGQEARLRCSPMKGHSHVYWYRQLPEEGLKFMVYLQKENIIDESGMPKERFSAEFPKEGPSILRIQQVVRGDSAAYFCASSPKGYEQYFGPGTRLTVT.

CDR3 in DNA: TGTGCCAGCAGCTTAGCGGCGGTCCCGAGCTCTGGAAACACCATATATTTT. Residues: CASSLAAVPSSGNTIYF. The rearrangement joins TRBV11-2 to TRBJ1-3; the D is unclear. The CDR3 contains 17 residues. V was cut by 1 base and J by 0 bases, with 13 bases left in between. Germline V gene data show CDR1 as SGHAT and CDR2 as FQNNGV. The complete variable domain, with remaining parts taken from reference TRBV11-2 and TRBJ1-3, reads EAGVAQSPRYKIIEKRQSVAFWCNPISGHATLYWYQQILGQGPKLLIQFQNNGVVDDSQLPKDRFSAERLKGVDSTLKIQPAKLEDSAVYLCASSLAAVPSSGNTIYFGEGSWLTVV.

The V call is TRBV7-2, the J call TRBJ2-5; D ambiguous. V was trimmed by 5 bases and J by 4 bases, leaving 14 bases between them. This CDR3 is built from 14 residues. In germline, CDR1 is SGHTA, CDR2 FQGNSA. The DNA of the CDR3 is TGTGCCAGCAGCCCGACGGTAAACCGAGAGACCCAGTACTTC. Its protein product is CASSPTVNRETQYF.

The rearrangement uses TRBV7-8 and TRBJ2-5; no definite D call. Between the trimmed V and J ends, which lost 6 bases and 4 bases, there was a span of 9 bases. CDR1 is SGHVS and CDR2 is FQNEAQ in the germline V gene. The CDR3 sequence is 12 residues long. The CDR3 loop reads CASRRSGETQYF. DNA for the CDR3: TGTGCCAGCAGAAGATCGGGAGAGACCCAGTACTTC.

The V and J genes are TRBV25-1 and TRBJ2-7; D uncertain. Germline loops: CDR1 MGHDK, CDR2 SYGVNS. This CDR3 has 9 residues. V dropped 6 bases and J dropped 7 bases, with 4 bases sitting between them. CDR3 in DNA: TGTGCCAGCAGGGGTGAGCAGTACTTC. This sequence encodes CASRGEQYF.

This clone was observed a handful of times. This chain uses TRBV5-1 with TRBJ2-2; TRBD1 matches at 8 bases. Trimming removed 0 bases from V and 2 bases from J; junction bases left unmatched: 3. CDR3 length: 16 residues. Germline CDR1 is SGHRS and CDR2 is YFSETQ. The CDR3 region has the DNA TGCGCCAGCAGCTTGGGGGACAGGCGCAACACCGGGGAGCTGTTTTTT. Its translation is CASSLGDRRNTGELFF.

V usage is TRBV6-1 and J usage is TRBJ1-2; the match to TRBD1 covers 7 bases. The CDR3 extends over 13 amino acids. Trimming took 7 bases from V and 3 from J; bases not matched to a gene: 5. Looked up from germline, CDR1 is MNHNS and CDR2 is SASEGT. The CDR3 bases are TGTGCCAGCACGAACAGGGGCGACTATGGCTACACCTTC. Translating gives CASTNRGDYGYTF.

The chain employs TRBV15 and TRBJ2-1; no reliable D call. Looked up from germline, CDR1 is LNHNV and CDR2 is YYDKDF (reference sequence). This CDR3 has 12 amino acids. Trimming cost V 0 bases and J 9 bases, with 6 bases left between them. The CDR3 nucleotides read TGTGCCACCAGCAGAGATAAGGCTGAGCAGTTCTTC. This gives the protein CATSRDKAEQFF. Supplemented by reference TRBV15 and TRBJ2-1, the full variable domain reads DAMVIQNPRYQVTQFGKPVTLSCSQTLNHNVMYWYQQKSSQAPKLLFHYYDKDFNNEADTPDNFQSRRPNTSFCFLDIRSPGLGDTAMYLCATSRDKAEQFFGPGTRLTVL.

On this clone: Other DNA variants within this sample encode the same CDR3. The rearrangement links TRBV19 to TRBJ2-7; D gene unclear. The germline V gene encodes CDR1 LNHDA and CDR2 SQIVND (reference sequence). Trimming removed 4 bases from V and 3 bases from J, with 4 bases in between. The length of the CDR3 is 11 residues. CDR3 sequence (DNA): TGTGCCAGTAGTACAGGCTACGAGCAGTACTTC. It encodes CASSTGYEQYF.

The chain combines TRBV6-1 with TRBJ2-3; 9 bases agree with TRBD2. The V gene end was trimmed by 0 bases and the J gene end by 4 bases; junction bases not matched to a gene: 5. Germline V gives CDR1 MNHNS, CDR2 SASEGT. The CDR3 runs 16 residues. The CDR3 coding sequence is TGTGCCAGCAGTGAAGCGCGGGCGGGAGGGCCAGATACGCAGTATTTT. Encoded protein: CASSEARAGGPDTQYF.

The rearrangement joins TRBV27 to TRBJ1-1, with 8 bases aligning to TRBD1. The CDR3 has 14 amino acids. The V and J ends lost 8 bases and 2 bases, in that order; junction bases with no gene match: 7. Germline CDR1 reads MNHEY; CDR2 reads SMNVEV (reference sequence). The CDR3 DNA reads TGTGCCAGCGGCAACAGGGGGTTAAACACTGAAGCTTTCTTT. Translating it yields CASGNRGLNTEAFF.

The chain links TRBV19 to TRBJ1-2; possibly TRBD1 for D (5 bases). The CDR3 runs to 13 residues. Germline V gene data show CDR1 as LNHDA and CDR2 as SQIVND (reference sequence). V was pared by 3 bases and J by 2 bases, with 7 bases between. The CDR3 coding sequence is TGTGCCAGTAGTATCGGGGGGAACTATGGCTACACCTTC. It translates to CASSIGGNYGYTF.

For the CDR3, the DNA is TGCAGCGTTGAGGAGGGCACAGATACGCAGTATTTT. Translated: CSVEEGTDTQYF. The rearrangement uses TRBV29-1 and TRBJ2-3, with TRBD2 as a possible D gene (5 bases). V lost 3 bases to trimming and J lost 1 base, with 5 bases between them. This CDR3 has 12 residues. Germline V lookup: CDR1 SQVTM, CDR2 ANQGSEA.

The chain employs TRBV6-1 and TRBJ2-2; D might be TRBD2 (5 bases). This CDR3 has 15 amino acids. Germline CDR1 is MNHNS and CDR2 is SASEGT. V lost 7 bases to trimming and J lost 0 bases, with 12 bases between them. DNA for the CDR3: TGTGCCAGCATCGGAGGTAACCCGAACACCGGGGAGCTGTTTTTT. Its protein is CASIGGNPNTGELFF.

The chain carries TRBV5-1 and TRBJ1-4, with D tentatively TRBD1 (5 bases). CDR1 is SGHRS, CDR2 YFSETQ, per germline. The V gene lost 0 bases and the J gene lost 4 bases, with 7 bases spanning the gap. The CDR3 covers 14 residues. The CDR3 nucleotides read TGCGCCAGCAGCTTGGGGGGGAATAATGAAAAACTGTTTTTT. Translated: CASSLGGNNEKLFF.

The chain uses TRBV15 and TRBJ1-4; D call uncertain. The CDR3 is made up of 15 amino acids. V was clipped by 5 bases and J by 8 bases, with 18 bases between them. Germline lookup yields CDR1 LNHNV and CDR2 YYDKDF (reference sequence). The CDR3 DNA is TGTGCCACCAGCCTCCTCGGTTTCGGAGGGGAAAAACTGTTTTTT. Protein sequence: CATSLLGFGGEKLFF.